These T cell receptor beta chains were read from a single sample in a study of T-cell reconstitution after alpha-beta-depleted transplantation in children. A single record per CDR3 protein comes from TCRdb applying MiXCR to the PCR reads. This repertoire shows over 150,000 distinct CDR3 sequences, 6.6% found once; its top ten account for approximately 6%. This sample comprised PBMCs, obtained before TCRalphabeta/CD19-depleted stem cell transplant. Every receptor here comes from a boy between 2 and 15 years old with acute lymphoblastic leukemia, due to receive a stem cell transplant. Both conserved end residues are part of each CDR3. The order of the fields is V gene, J gene, D gene, clone size, CDR3 protein, CDR3 DNA. A D gene is named only where the DNA matches it firmly. Size is omitted from some rows. Given values are once, few, many or a class for expanded clones.

>TRBV7-9|TRBJ2-7|TRBD1|many
CASSPDRGQGNYEQYF
TGTGCCAGCAGCCCGGATAGGGGACAGGGGAACTACGAGCAGTACTTC
>TRBV7-2|TRBJ2-1|TRBD1|few
CASSLFRGSSSNEQFF
TGTGCCAGCAGCTTATTCAGGGGGTCATCGTCCAATGAGCAGTTCTTC
>TRBV29-1|TRBJ1-1|.|many
CSVGGRLNTEAFF
TGCAGCGTTGGTGGCAGGCTGAACACTGAAGCTTTCTTT
>TRBV20-1|TRBJ2-3|.|.
CSALNPGGRTDTQYF
TGCAGTGCTCTTAACCCGGGGGGCCGCACAGATACGCAGTATTTT
>TRBV29-1|TRBJ2-1|TRBD1|many
CSATRWDRGGLNEQFF
TGCAGCGCAACACGATGGGACAGGGGAGGCCTCAATGAGCAGTTCTTC
>TRBV5-1|TRBJ1-1|.|few
CASSISQGNTEAFF
TGCGCCAGCAGCATATCACAGGGGAACACTGAAGCTTTCTTT
>TRBV5-2|TRBJ2-2|.|.
CASGPGEGQHTGELFF
TGTGCCAGCGGCCCTGGAGAGGGACAGCACACCGGGGAGCTGTTTTTT
>TRBV29-1|TRBJ1-2|.|many
CSVGQSYGYTF
TGCAGCGTTGGACAGTCCTATGGCTACACCTTC
>TRBV7-9|TRBJ1-1|.|many
CASSQGHTEAFF
TGTGCCAGCAGCCAGGGACACACTGAAGCTTTCTTT
>TRBV4-3|TRBJ2-5|.|.
CASSQEWTSRKTQYF
TGCGCCAGCAGCCAAGAGTGGACCAGTCGGAAGACCCAGTACTTC
>TRBV7-3|TRBJ1-6|.|many
CASSLGRGNSPLHF
TGTGCCAGCAGCTTGGGCAGGGGAAATTCACCCCTCCACTTT
>TRBV6-5|TRBJ2-3|TRBD2|few
CASSYGGREDTQYF
TGTGCCAGCAGTTATGGCGGGAGGGAAGATACGCAGTATTTT